The clone carrying this T cell receptor beta chain was found a few times. The sample belongs to a study of blood T cell repertoires in COVID-19. Across the whole study: Specimens from acute and convalescent COVID-19 originated in the United States, Italy and Spain. The cDNA or gDNA used as material had been derived from T cells, B-cell-depleted T cells, or PBMCs.

Original handling: Amplification of reference gene primers was used by the study to estimate nucleated cell counts. Assay used: immunoSEQ multiplex PCR; TCRdb lists only in-frame clones, some missing. The V and J calls and clone size come from that table; D and trimming were worked out from the DNA. Of approximately 430,000 clones listed, roughly 89% are singletons. The sequence was collected from a woman in her 30s with active or convalescent COVID-19. Sequencing was done on a sample of peripheral blood.

The CDR3 is CASSTQGLGNTIYF. CDR3 nucleotides: TGTGCCAGCAGCACGCAGGGATTAGGAAACACCATATATTTT. The gene calls are TRBV7-9 and TRBJ1-3, with D perhaps TRBD1 (5 bases). This CDR3 has 14 amino acids. Between the trimmed V and J ends, which lost 5 bases and 4 bases, there was a span of 12 bases. Germline V CDR1 and CDR2: SEHNR, FQNEAQ (reference sequence).